This TCR beta chain is drawn from a study of blood T cell repertoires in COVID-19. About the study: T cells, B-cell-depleted T cells, or PBMCs provided the cDNA or gDNA that served as material.

This clone was picked up many times. The same CDR3 also results from other DNA sequences found in this sample. Measured with immunoSEQ multiplex PCR; TCRdb has only the in-frame clones, and not every one. The data show approximately 240,000 clones, with more than 65% seen just once and roughly 3% held by the top ten. Sequencing was carried out using peripheral blood. This receptor was obtained from a woman aged 25-40 years who had recovered from COVID-19.

CDR3 bases: TGTGCCAGCAACCGCGACAGGGAGCAGCCCCAGCATTTT. Encoded protein: CASNRDREQPQHF. The V gene is TRBV2, the J gene TRBJ1-5, with 7 bases matching TRBD1. The CDR3 extends over 13 amino acids. With V trimmed by 7 bases and J by 7 bases, 7 bases remained unmatched. Germline V lookup: CDR1 SNHLY, CDR2 FYNNEI. Variable domain in full (rest from reference TRBV2 and TRBJ1-5): EPEVTQTPSHQVTQMGQEVILRCVPISNHLYFYWYRQILGQKVEFLVSFYNNEISEKSEIFDDQFSVERPDGSNFTLKIRSTKLEDSAMYFCASNRDREQPQHFGDGTRLSIL.